This TCR beta chain is drawn from a study of cytomegalovirus exposure and HLA in healthy donors. At the level of the study: The roughly 100 million unique TCR beta sequences, from roughly 170 million T cells, were found by an earlier analysis.

The PCR was carried out with 60 Vbeta primers and 13 Jbeta primers. Clones were sequenced by immunoSEQ multiplex PCR, and TCRdb holds only the in-frame ones, with some missing. The table has some 67,000 clones, around 80% seen once. Deletions cut 0 bases from V and 4 bases from J, with 8 bases between. In germline, CDR1 is SGHNT, CDR2 YYREEE (reference sequence). CDR3 length: 14 amino acids. The V call is TRBV5-4, the J call TRBJ1-5; D is unclear. The TCR originated in a woman in her twenties or thirties in good health and CMV-seronegative. What was sequenced was PBMCs. CDR3 DNA: TGTGCCAGCAGCTTGGGAGGGAGTAATCAGCCCCAGCATTTT. It codes for CASSLGGSNQPQHF. Variable domain in full (rest from reference TRBV5-4 and TRBJ1-5): ETGVTQSPTHLIKTRGQQVTLRCSSQSGHNTVSWYQQALGQGPQFIFQYYREEENGRGNFPPRFSGLQFPNYSSELNVNALELDDSALYLCASSLGGSNQPQHFGDGTRLSIL.